These 13 T cell receptor beta chains were sequenced from one sample in a study of cytomegalovirus exposure and HLA in healthy donors. Researchers ran the PCR with 60 Vbeta and 13 Jbeta primers. The data were produced by immunoSEQ multiplex PCR, yet TCRdb's version contains in-frame clones alone and is incomplete. The table has fewer than 250,000 clones, 60% to 80% seen once; the top ten hold about 1.5%. The sample consisted of PBMCs. These receptors were taken from a woman aged 18-29 years in good health and CMV-seronegative.

This clone came up once. The chain uses TRBV9 and TRBJ1-1, with a tentative D call TRBD1 (5 bases). The CDR3 has 14 amino acids. The germline CDR1 and CDR2 sequences are SGDLS and YYNGEE. V was shortened by 0 bases and J by 4 bases, with 10 bases between the two germline ends. The CDR3 nucleotides read TGTGCCAGCAGCGTAGAAGCAGGGCTCACTGAAGCTTTCTTT. It is translated as CASSVEAGLTEAFF.

The CDR3: CASSLRGGSYEQYF. In DNA, the CDR3 is TGTGCCAGCAGCTTAAGGGGGGGATCCTACGAGCAGTACTTC. The genes are TRBV7-9 and TRBJ2-7, with D perhaps TRBD2 (7 bases). Germline values: CDR1 SEHNR, CDR2 FQNEAQ (reference sequence). Between the trimmed V and J ends, which lost 2 bases and 1 base, there was a span of 9 bases. CDR3 size: 14 residues.

The sample holds a few counts of this clone. The junction departs from germline at one end; a sequencing error may be responsible. The chain links TRBV10-1 to TRBJ2-2, with D perhaps matching TRBD2 (6 bases). The CDR3 sequence is 15 residues long. Germline V gives CDR1 WNHNN, CDR2 SYGVQD (reference sequence). The CDR3 is CASSEGGTATAELFF. The CDR3 nucleotides are TGCGCCAGCAGTGAGGGCGGGACTGCCACCGCGGAGCTGTTTTTT.

J is TRBJ2-1 and V is TRBV19; D may be TRBD2 (5 bases). V was trimmed by 5 bases and J by 4 bases, leaving 12 bases between them. This CDR3 is 14 amino acids long. The germline gives CDR1 LNHDA, CDR2 SQIVND (reference sequence). The CDR3 bases are TGTGCCAGTAGTCTTAGCGTGGAGTACAATGAGCAGTTCTTC. This translates into CASSLSVEYNEQFF. Filled out from reference TRBV19 and TRBJ2-1, the complete variable domain reads DGGITQSPKYLFRKEGQNVTLSCEQNLNHDAMYWYRQDPGQGLRLIYYSQIVNDFQKGDIAEGYSVSREKKESFPLTVTSAQKNPTAFYLCASSLSVEYNEQFFGPGTRLTVL.

The rearrangement links TRBV4-2 to TRBJ2-5, with 11 bases matching TRBD2. V shed 3 bases and J 2 bases; nucleotides not matched to a gene: 5. The CDR3 covers 16 residues. Per the germline V gene, CDR1 is LGHNA and CDR2 is YNFKEQ. Here the CDR3 DNA reads TGTGCCAGCAGCCAGACTAGCGGGAACTCACAAGAGACCCAGTACTTC. This translates into CASSQTSGNSQETQYF.

CDR3 coding DNA: TGTGCCAGCAGTTACTCTGGGGCCCAAATAAGGACTGAAGCTTTCTTT. It encodes CASSYSGAQIRTEAFF. J is TRBJ1-1 and V is TRBV6-5; possibly TRBD1 for D (5 bases). Germline V gene sequence: CDR1 MNHEY, CDR2 SVGAGI. This CDR3 has 16 residues. Trimming stripped 0 bases from V and 5 bases from J, with 16 bases between.

The chain links TRBV27 to TRBJ2-7, with D perhaps TRBD2 (5 bases). The ends were cut back, 5 bases at V and 1 base at J, with 12 bases in the middle. Germline assignment: CDR1 MNHEY and CDR2 SMNVEV (reference sequence). CDR3 size: 14 residues. CDR3: CASSPGLSSYEQYF. The CDR3 DNA is TGTGCCAGCAGTCCCGGACTTTCTTCCTACGAGCAGTACTTC.

This rearrangement joins TRBV7-2 to TRBJ1-1; no reliable D call. Trimming shortened V by 0 bases and J by 1 base, and 9 bases separated the two germline ends. Germline V lookup: CDR1 SGHTA, CDR2 FQGNSA. The CDR3 runs 15 residues. Here the CDR3 DNA reads TGTGCCAGCAGCTTAGCGGCCCTCCCGAACACTGAAGCTTTCTTT. This gives the protein CASSLAALPNTEAFF.

About this clone itself: This specimen includes other DNA sequences encoding the same CDR3. V usage is TRBV18 and J usage is TRBJ1-5; 9 positions match TRBD1. CDR3 size: 15 residues. Germline CDR1 and CDR2: KGHSH and LQKENI. V trimming: 3 bases; J trimming: 5 bases; junction bases outside the gene matches: 5. The CDR3 sequence is CASSPGTGRDQPQHF. The CDR3 DNA is TGTGCCAGCTCACCCGGGACAGGGAGGGATCAGCCCCAGCATTTT.

V gene TRBV7-5 combines with J gene TRBJ2-7; the table's D call TRBD1 went unverified against the DNA. TRBV7-5 is assigned pseudogene status. CDR3 length equals 14 residues. CDR3 in amino acids: CARSLEGEPNEQYF. CDR3 bases: TGTGCCAGAAGCTTAGAGGGGGAGCCGAACGAGCAGTACTTC.

Only one count was recorded for this clone. The chain has TRBV5-1 and TRBJ2-7; D is perhaps TRBD2 (6 bases). Between the trimmed V and J ends, which lost 0 bases and 1 base, there was a span of 11 bases. Germline CDR1 reads SGHRS; CDR2 reads YFSETQ. The CDR3 is 15 amino acids. The CDR3 sequence is CASSLGGGKSYEQYF. CDR3 bases: TGCGCCAGCAGCTTGGGTGGCGGGAAATCCTACGAGCAGTACTTC.

This clone was recorded only once. The chain recombines TRBV2 with TRBJ1-2; D uncertain. The CDR3 contains 13 residues. The V gene's germline CDR1 is SNHLY and CDR2 FYNNEI. The V and J ends lost 4 bases and 4 bases respectively, with 10 bases between them. CDR3 sequence: CASSAGSGYGYTF. The CDR3 DNA reads TGTGCCAGCAGTGCTGGATCGGGCTATGGCTACACCTTC.

In DNA form, the CDR3 reads TGTGCCAGCAGCCGTAAACCGGGACTAGCGGGGAGAGATACGCAGTATTTT. This sequence encodes CASSRKPGLAGRDTQYF. This chain connects TRBV5-8 to TRBJ2-3; 13 positions match TRBD2. Losses at the gene ends were 4 bases for V and 5 bases for J; bases not matched to a gene: 10. This CDR3 comprises 17 residues. Per germline, CDR1 SGHTS and CDR2 YDEGEE.